This T cell receptor (beta chain) emerged from a study of blood T cell repertoires in COVID-19. Study details: Both acute and convalescent COVID-19 samples were obtained from the United States, Italy and Spain. T cells, B-cell-depleted T cells, or PBMCs supplied cDNA or gDNA.

This clone was found a few times. Original processing methods: How many nucleated cells were present was estimated from reference gene primer amplification. Method: immunoSEQ multiplex PCR; TCRdb's copy keeps in-frame clones and lacks some. V and J calls and clone size come straight from that table; D and trimming were deduced from the DNA. Of roughly 100,000 clones in the sample, 82% were seen once. The specimen was peripheral blood. The source is a man aged 65 to 85 with acute or convalescent COVID-19.

The CDR3 bases are TGTGCCAGCAGTCCATTCAGGGGACAGCCCCAGCATTTT. Amino acids: CASSPFRGQPQHF. The rearrangement links TRBV12-3 or TRBV12-4 to TRBJ1-5; tentative D call: TRBD1 (6 bases). V lost 5 bases and J lost 7, with 12 bases in between. The length of the CDR3 is 13 residues.